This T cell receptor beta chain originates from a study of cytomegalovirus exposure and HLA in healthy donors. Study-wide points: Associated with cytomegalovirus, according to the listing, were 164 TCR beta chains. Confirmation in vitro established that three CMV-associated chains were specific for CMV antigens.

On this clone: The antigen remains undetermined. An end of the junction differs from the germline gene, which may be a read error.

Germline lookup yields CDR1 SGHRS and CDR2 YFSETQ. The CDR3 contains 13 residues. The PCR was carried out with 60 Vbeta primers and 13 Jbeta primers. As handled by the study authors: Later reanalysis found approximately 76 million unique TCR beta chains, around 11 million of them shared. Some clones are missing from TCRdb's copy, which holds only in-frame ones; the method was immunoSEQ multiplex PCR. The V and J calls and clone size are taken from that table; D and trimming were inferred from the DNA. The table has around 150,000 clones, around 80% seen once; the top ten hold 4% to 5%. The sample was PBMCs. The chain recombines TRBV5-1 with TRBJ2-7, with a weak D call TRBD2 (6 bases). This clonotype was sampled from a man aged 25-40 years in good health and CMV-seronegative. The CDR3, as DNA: TGCGTCAGCAGCCTTAGCGGCAGCTACGAGCAGTACTTC. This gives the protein CVSSLSGSYEQYF.